One and the same sample provided the 17 T cell receptor beta chains below, sequenced in a study of cytomegalovirus exposure and HLA in healthy donors. Clones were sequenced by immunoSEQ multiplex PCR, and TCRdb holds only the in-frame ones, with some missing. The sample lists about 200,000 clones, around four fifths occurring once. The sample comprised PBMCs. Receptors were obtained from a woman aged 18-35 years in good health and CMV-seronegative.

V and J are TRBV27 and TRBJ2-7, with unresolved D. The CDR3 contains 13 residues. V lost 4 bases, J lost 1 base, and 8 bases lay in between. From germline, CDR1 is MNHEY and CDR2 SMNVEV (reference sequence). The CDR3 DNA reads TGTGCCAGCAGTTGGGCAGCTTCCTACGAGCAGTACTTC. This sequence encodes CASSWAASYEQYF.

The chain employs TRBV5-1 and TRBJ2-1, with D tentatively TRBD2 (5 bases). The CDR3 totals 12 residues. The V end lost 1 base, the J end lost 8 bases, and 7 bases lay between the germline ends. Germline V lookup: CDR1 SGHRS, CDR2 YFSETQ. The CDR3 loop is CASSLYGDEQFF. The CDR3, as DNA: TGCGCCAGCAGCTTGTACGGGGATGAGCAGTTCTTC.

This chain links TRBV6-1 with TRBJ1-5; D gene ambiguous. This CDR3 has 11 residues. Deletions cut 3 bases from V and 7 bases from J, with 4 bases between. Germline V gene lookup returns CDR1 MNHNS and CDR2 SASEGT. The CDR3 region has the DNA TGTGCCAGCAGTGACGGACAGCCCCAGCATTTT. Protein sequence: CASSDGQPQHF.

The V and J genes are TRBV7-9 and TRBJ1-2; D gene uncertain. The V gene's germline CDR1 is SEHNR and CDR2 FQNEAQ (reference sequence). V was clipped by 5 bases and J by 4 bases, with 8 bases between them. The CDR3 covers 12 residues. The CDR3 is CASSQDIYGYTF. CDR3 nucleotide sequence: TGTGCCAGCAGCCAAGACATCTATGGCTACACCTTC.

This clone was observed once. Other DNA sequences within the sample encode an identical CDR3. The V gene is TRBV5-1, the J gene TRBJ2-1, with D tentatively TRBD1 or TRBD2 (5 bases each). Germline CDR1 and CDR2: SGHRS and YFSETQ. Trimming removed 4 bases from V and 3 bases from J, with 11 bases in between. This CDR3 region has 14 residues. Here the CDR3 DNA reads TGCGCCAGCAGCCCCGGGACGGTCTACAATGAGCAGTTCTTC. Residues: CASSPGTVYNEQFF.

The genes are TRBV20-1 and TRBJ2-7; TRBD1 matches at 8 bases. This CDR3 comprises 11 residues. Trimming at V came to 5 bases and at J to 5 bases, leaving 2 bases not matched to a gene. Germline CDR1 and CDR2: DFQATT and SNEGSKA (reference sequence). CDR3 sequence: CSAGQGNEQYF. Here the CDR3 DNA reads TGCAGTGCTGGACAGGGCAACGAGCAGTACTTC.

The V gene is TRBV28, the J gene TRBJ1-5; possible D gene TRBD1, 5 bases. The germline V and J ends were trimmed by 7 bases and 4 bases, with 17 bases remaining between them. The germline V gene has CDR1 MDHEN and CDR2 SYDVKM. The CDR3 is 15 residues long. Written as DNA, the CDR3 is TGTGCCAGCAATCCTGGTGGCTCAGGGAATCAGCCCCAGCATTTT. This translates into CASNPGGSGNQPQHF. Variable domain in full (rest from reference TRBV28 and TRBJ1-5): DVKVTQSSRYLVKRTGEKVFLECVQDMDHENMFWYRQDPGLGLRLIYFSYDVKMKEKGDIPEGYSVSREKKERFSLILESASTNQTSMYLCASNPGGSGNQPQHFGDGTRLSIL.

The CDR3 DNA follows: TGTGCCATCAGTGAGTCCATGACAACAGGGCTTAACTATGGCTACACCTTC. This gives the protein CAISESMTTGLNYGYTF. The J gene is TRBJ1-2, the V gene TRBV10-3; TRBD1 might be the D (6 bases). CDR1 ENHRY and CDR2 SYGVKD come from the germline V gene. Trimming shortened V by 0 bases and J by 1 base, and 15 bases separated the two germline ends. CDR3 length equals 17 residues.

This chain links TRBV30 with TRBJ1-1, with 8 bases that match TRBD1. The CDR3 is 16 amino acids. Per the germline V gene, CDR1 is GTSNPN and CDR2 is SVGIG (reference sequence). V shed 1 base and J 6 bases; nucleotides not matched to a gene: 13. CDR3 in DNA: TGTGCCTGGAGTGCCCCCCCAGGGGGCGTGAAACCTGAAGCTTTCTTT. Its protein product is CAWSAPPGGVKPEAFF. The entire variable domain, with the rest obtained from reference TRBV30 and TRBJ1-1, is as follows: SQTIHQWPATLVQPVGSPLSLECTVEGTSNPNLYWYRQAAGRGLQLLFYSVGIGQISSEVPQNLSASRPQDRQFILSSKKLLLSDSGFYLCAWSAPPGGVKPEAFFGQGTRLTVV.

The chain's CDR3 is CASSVADFDEQFF. The DNA for the CDR3 is TGTGCCAGCAGCGTAGCCGACTTCGATGAGCAGTTCTTC. V gene TRBV9 combines with J gene TRBJ2-1, with D unresolved. Germline V gives CDR1 SGDLS, CDR2 YYNGEE. The germline V and J ends were trimmed by 0 bases and 8 bases, with 9 bases remaining between them. This CDR3 is 13 amino acids long.

This CDR3 is CSVEGQLNTGELFF. The CDR3 nucleotides read TGCAGCGTTGAAGGACAGCTTAACACCGGGGAGCTGTTTTTT. J is TRBJ2-2 and V is TRBV29-1; tentative D call: TRBD1 (5 bases). CDR1 SQVTM and CDR2 ANQGSEA come from the germline V gene. The CDR3 is made up of 14 amino acids. Deletions cut 1 base from V and 2 bases from J, with 8 bases between.

J is TRBJ1-5 and V is TRBV27; TRBD1 matches 7 bases. Germline V lookup: CDR1 MNHEY, CDR2 SMNVEV (reference sequence). The V segment lost 4 bases and the J segment 0 bases; nucleotides outside the gene matches: 0. This CDR3 contains 14 residues. CDR3 coding DNA: TGTGCCAGCAGTTGGGACAGTAGCAATCAGCCCCAGCATTTT. Protein: CASSWDSSNQPQHF.

The chain joins TRBV13 to TRBJ2-7; D unresolved. Trimming took 3 bases from V and 3 from J, leaving 9 bases between them. This CDR3 comprises 13 residues. CDR1 is PRHDT, CDR2 FYEKMQ, per germline (reference sequence). In DNA form, the CDR3 reads TGTGCCAGCAGCTTGGGGAACATCTACGAGCAGTACTTC. It codes for CASSLGNIYEQYF.

V and J are TRBV2 and TRBJ1-3; 7 nucleotides match TRBD1. CDR3 length equals 16 residues. CDR1 is SNHLY, CDR2 FYNNEI, per germline. Unmatched junction bases numbered 9, after V lost 0 bases and J lost 7 bases. The CDR3 coding sequence is TGTGCCAGCAGTGAAGCGCCCGACAGGGTAATGAACACCATATATTTT. It encodes CASSEAPDRVMNTIYF.

The chain combines TRBV19 with TRBJ1-5, with TRBD1 identical over 7 bases. This CDR3 has 16 amino acids. V gave up 7 bases and J gave up 0 bases; unmatched junction bases: 9. Per the germline V gene, CDR1 is LNHDA and CDR2 is SQIVND (reference sequence). The CDR3 DNA reads TGTGCCAGTAAGCCCCCCGGGACAGCTAGCAATCAGCCCCAGCATTTT. Translating it yields CASKPPGTASNQPQHF. Full variable domain (missing parts from reference TRBV19 and TRBJ1-5): DGGITQSPKYLFRKEGQNVTLSCEQNLNHDAMYWYRQDPGQGLRLIYYSQIVNDFQKGDIAEGYSVSREKKESFPLTVTSAQKNPTAFYLCASKPPGTASNQPQHFGDGTRLSIL.

V gene TRBV5-6 combines with J gene TRBJ2-2; D not resolved. This CDR3 spans 15 amino acids. The germline V and J ends were trimmed by 4 bases and 1 base, with 11 bases remaining between them. Germline CDR1 is SGHDT and CDR2 is YYEEEE. The CDR3, as DNA: TGTGCCAGCAGCCGGTTTAATTGGAACACCGGGGAGCTGTTTTTT. Translating gives CASSRFNWNTGELFF.

V usage is TRBV30 and J usage is TRBJ2-1; D is unclear. The CDR3 consists of 13 residues. Germline-derived CDR1 and CDR2 are GTSNPN and SVGIG (reference sequence). Trimming left V 3 bases short and J 5 bases short, with 11 bases between. CDR3 sequence: CAWRKPGHNEQFF. CDR3 DNA sequence: TGTGCCTGGAGGAAGCCGGGCCACAATGAGCAGTTCTTC.